The entry below gives a single TCR beta chain sequence along with its context. These data originate in a study of cytomegalovirus exposure and HLA in healthy donors. PCR was performed using 60 Vbeta and 13 Jbeta primers. Method: immunoSEQ multiplex PCR; TCRdb's copy keeps in-frame clones and lacks some. The data show 90,000 to 140,000 clones, around 73% seen once. The source is a man aged 25-45 years in good health and CMV-seronegative. Sequencing was carried out using PBMCs.

CDR3 region: CATSRDGEPSPYGYTF. For the CDR3, the DNA is TGTGCCACCAGCAGAGACGGGGAGCCCTCACCTTATGGCTACACCTTC. This chain links TRBV15 with TRBJ1-2; the D is unclear. This CDR3 comprises 16 residues. Trimming pared 0 bases from V and 5 bases from J, leaving 16 bases between. Germline values: CDR1 LNHNV, CDR2 YYDKDF (reference sequence).